This T cell receptor beta chain was sequenced in a study of T cells in women clearing cervical HPV infection. Study in general: Case blood was drawn a median 149 days after lesion detection.

In regard to this clone: Its matching antigen is unknown. The read gets to within 3 residues of the CDR3 end, and the germline J gene fills in the rest.

From germline, CDR1 is GTSNPN and CDR2 SVGIG (reference sequence). The CDR3 extends over 13 amino acids. Sequencing was performed with immunoSEQ multiplex PCR; in TCRdb, only in-frame clones are kept and a portion is missing. Its listing shows some 21,000 clones. Study-level findings and limits: Timing of associations relative to infection is unclear; T-cell subsets were not isolated. Repertoire richness, not evenness, was significantly elevated in CIN3+ cases versus controls.

J is TRBJ2-4 and V is TRBV30; D remains ambiguous. Sequenced sample: blood buffy coat. The TCR originated in a woman between 18 and 75 years old with a cervical HPV16 infection that either progressed to CIN3+ or cleared (not recorded which). The CDR3 DNA, read in part, is TGTGCCTGGAGTTTTTCGAGGTACTATGGT. Translated: CAWSFSRYYG. The whole CDR3 protein reads CAWSFSRYYGQYF.